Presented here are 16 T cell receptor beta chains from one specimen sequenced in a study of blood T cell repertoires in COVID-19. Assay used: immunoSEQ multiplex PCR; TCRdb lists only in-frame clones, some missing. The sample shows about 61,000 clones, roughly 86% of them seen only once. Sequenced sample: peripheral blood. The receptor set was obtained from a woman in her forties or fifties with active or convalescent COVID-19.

In DNA form, the CDR3 reads TGTGCCAGCACCCGGGACAGGACTAGCACAGATACGCAGTATTTT. Translated: CASTRDRTSTDTQYF. J is TRBJ2-3 and V is TRBV2, with TRBD1 matching 8 bases. V lost 7 bases and J lost 0; bases outside the gene matches: 6. Germline V gene lookup returns CDR1 SNHLY and CDR2 FYNNEI. The CDR3 has 15 residues.

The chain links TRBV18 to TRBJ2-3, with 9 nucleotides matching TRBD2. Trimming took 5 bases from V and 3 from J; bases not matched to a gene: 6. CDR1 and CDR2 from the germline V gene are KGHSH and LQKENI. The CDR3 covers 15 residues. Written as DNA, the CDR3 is TGTGCCAGCTCAGAAGCGGGAGGAAGGACAGATACGCAGTATTTT. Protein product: CASSEAGGRTDTQYF. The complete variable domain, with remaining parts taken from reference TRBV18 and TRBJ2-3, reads NAGVMQNPRHLVRRRGQEARLRCSPMKGHSHVYWYRQLPEEGLKFMVYLQKENIIDESGMPKERFSAEFPKEGPSILRIQQVVRGDSAAYFCASSEAGGRTDTQYFGPGTRLTVL.

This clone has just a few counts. CDR3: CAWTPGGTSLQFF. The CDR3, as DNA: TGTGCCTGGACCCCAGGGGGGACATCCCTTCAGTTCTTC. This chain joins TRBV30 and TRBJ2-1, with D possibly being TRBD1 (7 bases). Germline values: CDR1 GTSNPN, CDR2 SVGIG (reference sequence). The germline V and J ends were trimmed by 4 bases and 13 bases, with 20 bases remaining between them. This CDR3 region has 13 residues.

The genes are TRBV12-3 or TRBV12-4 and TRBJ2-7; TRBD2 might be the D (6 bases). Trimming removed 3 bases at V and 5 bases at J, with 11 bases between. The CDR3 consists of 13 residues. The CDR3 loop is CASSFWGEDEQYF. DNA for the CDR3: TGTGCCAGCAGTTTTTGGGGGGAGGACGAGCAGTACTTC.

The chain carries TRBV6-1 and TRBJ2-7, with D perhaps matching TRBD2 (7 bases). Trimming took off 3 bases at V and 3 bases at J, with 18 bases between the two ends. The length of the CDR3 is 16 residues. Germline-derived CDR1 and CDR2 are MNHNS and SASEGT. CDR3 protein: CASSDPGGQRDYEQYF. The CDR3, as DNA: TGTGCCAGCAGTGACCCCGGGGGCCAGCGGGACTACGAGCAGTACTTC.

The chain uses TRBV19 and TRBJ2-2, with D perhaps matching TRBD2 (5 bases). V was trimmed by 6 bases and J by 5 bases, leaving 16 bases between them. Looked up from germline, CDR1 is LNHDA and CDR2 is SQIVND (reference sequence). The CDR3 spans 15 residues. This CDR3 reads CASSSGSAVTGELFF. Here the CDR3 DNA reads TGTGCCAGTAGCTCGGGGTCGGCCGTAACCGGGGAGCTGTTTTTT.

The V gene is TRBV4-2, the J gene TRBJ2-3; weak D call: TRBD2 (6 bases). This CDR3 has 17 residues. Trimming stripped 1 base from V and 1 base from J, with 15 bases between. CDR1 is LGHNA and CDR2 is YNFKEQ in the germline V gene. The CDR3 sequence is CASSQVRTGVGTDTQYF. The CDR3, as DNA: TGTGCCAGCAGCCAAGTACGGACGGGAGTCGGCACAGATACGCAGTATTTT.

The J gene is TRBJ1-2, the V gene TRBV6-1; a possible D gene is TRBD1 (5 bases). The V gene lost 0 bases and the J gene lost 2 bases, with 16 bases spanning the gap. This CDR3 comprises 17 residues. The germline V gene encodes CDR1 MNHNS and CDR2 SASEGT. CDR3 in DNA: TGTGCCAGCAGTGAAGCCTTTTACTCCGACAGAAACTATGGCTACACCTTC. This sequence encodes CASSEAFYSDRNYGYTF.

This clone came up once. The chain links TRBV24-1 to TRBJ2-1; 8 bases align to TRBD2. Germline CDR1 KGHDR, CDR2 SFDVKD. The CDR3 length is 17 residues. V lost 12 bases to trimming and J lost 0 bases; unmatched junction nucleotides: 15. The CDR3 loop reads CAYTSGRRTSSYNEQFF. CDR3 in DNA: TGTGCCTATACCAGCGGGAGAAGAACTAGCTCCTACAATGAGCAGTTCTTC.

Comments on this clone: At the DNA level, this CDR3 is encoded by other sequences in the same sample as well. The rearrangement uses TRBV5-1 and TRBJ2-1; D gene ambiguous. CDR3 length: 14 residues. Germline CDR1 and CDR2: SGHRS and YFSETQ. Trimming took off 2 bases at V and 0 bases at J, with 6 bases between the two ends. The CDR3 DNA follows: TGCGCCAGCAGCTTAGAGAGCTCCTACAATGAGCAGTTCTTC. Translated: CASSLESSYNEQFF.

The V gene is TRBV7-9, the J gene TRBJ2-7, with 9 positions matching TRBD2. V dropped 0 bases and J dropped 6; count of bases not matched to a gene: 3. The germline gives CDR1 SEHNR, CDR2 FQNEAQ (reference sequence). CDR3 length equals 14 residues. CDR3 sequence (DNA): TGTGCCAGCAGCTTAGCTGGGACTAGCATCGAGCAGTACTTC. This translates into CASSLAGTSIEQYF.

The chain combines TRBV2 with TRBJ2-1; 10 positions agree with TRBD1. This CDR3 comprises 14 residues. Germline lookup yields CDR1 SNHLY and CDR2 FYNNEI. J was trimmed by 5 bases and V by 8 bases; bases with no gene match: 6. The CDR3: CASPRDRGHNEQFF. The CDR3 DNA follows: TGTGCCAGCCCCCGGGACAGGGGCCACAATGAGCAGTTCTTC.

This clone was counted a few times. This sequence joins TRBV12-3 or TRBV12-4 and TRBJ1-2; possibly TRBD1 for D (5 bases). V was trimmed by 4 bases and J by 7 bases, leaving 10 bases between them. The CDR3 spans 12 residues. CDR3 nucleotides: TGTGCCAGCAGTTGGCAGGGCGTTGGCTACACCTTC. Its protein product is CASSWQGVGYTF.

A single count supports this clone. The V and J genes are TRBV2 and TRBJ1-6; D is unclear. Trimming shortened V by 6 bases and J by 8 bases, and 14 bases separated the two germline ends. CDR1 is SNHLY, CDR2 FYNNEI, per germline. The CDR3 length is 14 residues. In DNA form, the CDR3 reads TGTGCCAGCAGCGAGGAGCTTACTTATTCACCCCTCCACTTT. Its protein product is CASSEELTYSPLHF.

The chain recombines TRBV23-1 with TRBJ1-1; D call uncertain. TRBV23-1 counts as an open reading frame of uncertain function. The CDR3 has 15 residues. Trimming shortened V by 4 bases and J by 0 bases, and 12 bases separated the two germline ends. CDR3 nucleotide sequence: TGCGCCAGCAGTCCCCAGGATCAATTGAACACTGAAGCTTTCTTT. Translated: CASSPQDQLNTEAFF.

The CDR3 sequence is CASSLVGLGGEKLFF. The CDR3 DNA follows: TGTGCCAGCAGCTTGGTAGGGCTGGGAGGTGAAAAACTGTTTTTT. V and J are TRBV5-5 and TRBJ1-4; D remains unclear. The ends were cut back, 0 bases at V and 7 bases at J, with 13 bases in the middle. CDR1 and CDR2 from the germline V gene are SGHKS and YYEKEE (reference sequence). CDR3 length: 15 residues.